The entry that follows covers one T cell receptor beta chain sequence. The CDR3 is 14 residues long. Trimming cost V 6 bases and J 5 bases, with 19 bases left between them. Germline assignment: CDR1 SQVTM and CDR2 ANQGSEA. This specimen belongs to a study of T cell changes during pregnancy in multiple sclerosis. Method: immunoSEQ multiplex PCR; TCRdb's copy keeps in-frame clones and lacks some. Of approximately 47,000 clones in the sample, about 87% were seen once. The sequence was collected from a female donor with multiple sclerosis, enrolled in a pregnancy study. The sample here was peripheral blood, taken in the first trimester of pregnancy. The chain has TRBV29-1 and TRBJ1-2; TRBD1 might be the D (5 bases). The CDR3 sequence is CSVAGAGPSYGYTF. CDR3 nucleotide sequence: TGCAGCGTGGCCGGGGCGGGGCCTTCGTATGGCTACACCTTC. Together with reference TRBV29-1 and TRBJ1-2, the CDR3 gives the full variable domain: SAVISQKPSRDICQRGTSLTIQCQVDSQVTMMFWYRQQPGQSLTLIATANQGSEATYESGFVIDKFPISRPNLTFSTLTVSNMSPEDSSIYLCSVAGAGPSYGYTFGSGTRLTVV.